This T cell receptor beta chain is drawn from a study of shared clonotypes between healthy human individuals. Findings of the study overall: It was expected that sequencing depth would affect clonotype sharing among donors.

Deep was the level used in running the assay. Authors' analysis steps: Because ImmunoSEQ provided only junction sequences with no quality scores, the filtering differed. Using immunoSEQ multiplex PCR, the repertoire was profiled, and TCRdb retains in-frame clones only, with some absent. Clonal size and the V and J genes are those of that table, whereas D and trimming came from the DNA. The sample yields about 580,000 clones, roughly 98% seen once. CD8 cells classed as naive were CD45RO-negative and positively selected for CCR7, excluding terminally differentiated effector memory CD45RA+ cells. Regarding this clone: Its antigen is unknown.

The germline V gene has CDR1 SQVTM and CDR2 ANQGSEA. CDR3 length: 14 residues. V lost 4 bases and J lost 1; bases outside the gene matches: 6. Sequenced input: naive CD8+ T cells sorted from blood. The receptor was isolated from a man aged 25-45 years in good health. This chain joins TRBV29-1 and TRBJ2-7; 8 bases line up with TRBD2. This chain's CDR3 is CSVVEREWSYEQYF. CDR3 coding DNA: TGCAGCGTTGTTGAGCGGGAGTGGTCCTACGAGCAGTACTTC.